The next 30 T cell receptor beta chains were all read from a single sample in a study of blood T cell repertoires in COVID-19. Profiling relied on immunoSEQ multiplex PCR, and the TCRdb table lists in-frame clones only, not all of them. Of about 110,000 clones listed, more than 80% were seen once; the top ten hold around 1.1%. The sample taken for sequencing was peripheral blood. The source of these receptors is a human donor in a cohort sampled during active COVID-19.

The chain joins TRBV28 to TRBJ2-7; 8 positions match TRBD1. V lost 5 bases to trimming and J lost 3 bases; unmatched junction nucleotides: 6. Germline CDR1 and CDR2: MDHEN and SYDVKM. This CDR3 region has 14 residues. CDR3 loop: CASSAPGQGYEQYF. DNA of the CDR3: TGTGCCAGCAGTGCCCCCGGACAGGGCTACGAGCAGTACTTC.

This clone came up many times. The chain has TRBV5-4 and TRBJ2-3; TRBD2 agrees at 14 bases. After removal of 1 base from V and 5 bases from J, the junction contained 3 bases not matched to a gene. Germline V gene lookup returns CDR1 SGHNT and CDR2 YYREEE (reference sequence). The CDR3 is made up of 16 amino acids. CDR3 protein: CASSLRLAGGQDTQYF. The DNA for the CDR3 is TGTGCCAGCAGCTTGAGACTAGCGGGGGGGCAAGATACGCAGTATTTT. The variable domain in full, with the rest retrieved from reference TRBV5-4 and TRBJ2-3, is ETGVTQSPTHLIKTRGQQVTLRCSSQSGHNTVSWYQQALGQGPQFIFQYYREEENGRGNFPPRFSGLQFPNYSSELNVNALELDDSALYLCASSLRLAGGQDTQYFGPGTRLTVL.

This chain links TRBV6-5 with TRBJ2-2; 7 bases map to TRBD1. Trimming took 10 bases from V and 4 from J; bases not matched to a gene: 12. The CDR3 contains 15 residues. Germline CDR1 MNHEY, CDR2 SVGAGI. CDR3 residues: CATGRKGGSTGELFF. CDR3 nucleotides: TGTGCCACCGGCCGGAAAGGGGGCAGCACCGGGGAGCTGTTTTTT.

This clone has a single count. This chain links TRBV27 with TRBJ2-7; 8 positions agree with TRBD2. V was pared by 4 bases and J by 3 bases, with 8 bases of the junction left unmatched. CDR1 and CDR2 (germline): MNHEY, SMNVEV (reference sequence). This CDR3 region has 15 residues. CDR3: CASSYGLALHYEQYF. The CDR3, as DNA: TGTGCCAGCAGTTACGGACTAGCCCTTCACTACGAGCAGTACTTC.

This chain joins TRBV28 and TRBJ1-6; tentatively, D is TRBD1 (6 bases). Germline values: CDR1 MDHEN, CDR2 SYDVKM. The CDR3 totals 17 residues. V was clipped by 6 bases and J by 3 bases, with 18 bases between them. CDR3 bases: TGTGCCAGCAGGCCTCGGGGCAGGGGAAACTATAATTCACCCCTCCACTTT. It specifies CASRPRGRGNYNSPLHF.

The chain recombines TRBV6-2 or TRBV6-3 with TRBJ1-2, with 7 bases aligning to TRBD1. The CDR3 contains 15 residues. The germline gives CDR1 MNHEY, CDR2 SVGEGT. V lost 0 bases and J lost 10; bases outside the gene matches: 11. In DNA, the CDR3 is TGTGCCAGCAGTTACTCGAATCCTCGGGACAGATACTACACCTTC. Protein sequence: CASSYSNPRDRYYTF.

The gene calls are TRBV3-1 (or the pseudogene TRBV3-2) and TRBJ1-6; 7 nucleotides align to TRBD1. CDR1 is LGHDT and CDR2 is YNNKEL in the germline V gene (reference sequence). This CDR3 spans 18 amino acids. V lost 1 base to trimming and J lost 5 bases; unmatched junction nucleotides: 11. The CDR3 loop is CASSQGTGTESHNSPLHF. Written as DNA, the CDR3 is TGTGCCAGCAGCCAAGGTACCGGGACAGAGTCCCATAATTCACCCCTCCACTTT.

The chain joins TRBV19 to TRBJ2-1, with 9 bases lining up with TRBD2. V lost 5 bases, J lost 0 bases, and 5 bases stayed unmatched. Germline CDR1 and CDR2: LNHDA and SQIVND (reference sequence). This CDR3 spans 16 amino acids. In DNA form, the CDR3 reads TGTGCCAGTAGTCCGTATAGCGGGAGCTCCTACAATGAGCAGTTCTTC. Its protein product is CASSPYSGSSYNEQFF.

The J gene is TRBJ2-3, the V gene TRBV19, with TRBD2 matching over 10 bases. V trimming: 4 bases; J trimming: 1 base; junction bases outside the gene matches: 8. CDR1 and CDR2 from the germline V gene are LNHDA and SQIVND (reference sequence). The CDR3 consists of 17 residues. CDR3 sequence (DNA): TGTGCCAGTAGTACCAAAGCGGGAGGGCCGGGCACAGATACGCAGTATTTT. Translated: CASSTKAGGPGTDTQYF.

This clone was counted a few times. J is TRBJ1-1 and V is TRBV5-1, with D perhaps matching TRBD1 (6 bases). In germline, CDR1 is SGHRS, CDR2 YFSETQ. V gave up 4 bases and J gave up 1 base, with 8 bases separating them. The CDR3 is 13 residues long. CDR3 nucleotides: TGCGCCAGCAGCGAGGGACAGAACACTGAAGCTTTCTTT. It specifies CASSEGQNTEAFF.

This rearrangement joins TRBV7-9 to TRBJ1-1, with a tentative D call TRBD1 (6 bases). The CDR3 totals 13 residues. Germline CDR1 SEHNR, CDR2 FQNEAQ (reference sequence). Trimming took off 7 bases at V and 3 bases at J, with 12 bases between the two ends. CDR3 bases: TGTGCCAGCACCACCCGGACAGACACTGAAGCTTTCTTT. Residues: CASTTRTDTEAFF. The full variable domain, completed using reference TRBV7-9 and TRBJ1-1, is DTGVSQNPRHKITKRGQNVTFRCDPISEHNRLYWYRQTLGQGPEFLTYFQNEAQLEKSRLLSDRFSAERPKGSFSTLEIQRTEQGDSAMYLCASTTRTDTEAFFGQGTRLTVV.

The J gene is TRBJ2-5, the V gene TRBV5-1, with D maybe TRBD1 (6 bases). The V and J ends lost 0 bases and 4 bases respectively, with 7 bases between them. The V gene's germline CDR1 is SGHRS and CDR2 YFSETQ. CDR3 length: 13 amino acids. CDR3 sequence: CASSLARGETQYF. Written as DNA, the CDR3 is TGCGCCAGCAGCTTGGCCAGGGGAGAGACCCAGTACTTC.

The chain employs TRBV10-3 and TRBJ1-2; the match to TRBD1 covers 7 bases. Per the germline V gene, CDR1 is ENHRY and CDR2 is SYGVKD. The CDR3 has 13 residues. The junction had 3 bases not matched to a gene; V was cut back by 8 bases and J by 0 bases. CDR3: CAIATGANYGYTF. CDR3 DNA: TGTGCCATCGCTACAGGGGCTAACTATGGCTACACCTTC.

On this clone: One end of the junction does not line up with germline, which may come from a read error. The chain carries TRBV5-4 and TRBJ1-3; tentatively, D is TRBD1 (6 bases). The germline V gene encodes CDR1 SGHNT and CDR2 YYREEE (reference sequence). The CDR3 totals 17 residues. The CDR3 reads CASSPGGGPSVLNAIYF. The DNA of the CDR3 is TGTGCCAGCAGCCCGGGAGGGGGGCCCTCCGTCCTAAACGCCATATATTTT.

The V and J genes are TRBV7-9 and TRBJ1-3, with D unresolved. Germline CDR1 and CDR2: SEHNR and FQNEAQ (reference sequence). The CDR3 has 10 residues. Trimming stripped 10 bases from V and 2 bases from J, with 3 bases between. CDR3 nucleotide sequence: TGTGCCATCACTGGAAACACCATATATTTT. Protein sequence: CAITGNTIYF.

CDR3 loop: CASSLEPGLAGGNTGELFF. CDR3 nucleotide sequence: TGCGCCAGCAGCTTGGAACCGGGACTAGCGGGAGGGAACACCGGGGAGCTGTTTTTT. This chain uses TRBV5-1 with TRBJ2-2; 15 bases match TRBD2. The V and J ends lost 0 bases and 1 base, in that order; junction bases with no gene match: 4. CDR1 and CDR2 (germline): SGHRS, YFSETQ. The CDR3 covers 19 residues.

This clone turned up a few times. This sequence joins TRBV19 and TRBJ2-3, with D uncertain. In germline, CDR1 is LNHDA, CDR2 SQIVND (reference sequence). Trimming left V 6 bases short and J 6 bases short, with 16 bases between. This CDR3 contains 14 residues. CDR3: CASSASEAPDTQYF. DNA for the CDR3: TGTGCCAGTAGCGCCTCCGAGGCCCCCGATACGCAGTATTTT.

The rearrangement joins TRBV20-1 to TRBJ2-1; tentative D call: TRBD1 (6 bases). The CDR3 length is 11 residues. Trimming stripped 5 bases from V and 8 bases from J, with 10 bases between. Germline CDR1 and CDR2: DFQATT and SNEGSKA (reference sequence). CDR3 region: CSAGRGDEQFF. The DNA for the CDR3 is TGCAGTGCTGGCAGGGGAGATGAGCAGTTCTTC.

J is TRBJ2-3 and V is TRBV7-2; 7 bases map to TRBD2. The CDR3 runs to 15 residues. V lost 4 bases, J lost 1 base, and 5 bases stayed unmatched. In germline, CDR1 is SGHTA, CDR2 FQGNSA. CDR3 residues: CASSSSSGRTDTQYF. The CDR3 DNA sequence: TGTGCCAGCAGCTCCTCTAGCGGCCGCACAGATACGCAGTATTTT.

The chain couples TRBV24-1 to TRBJ2-3; 14 nucleotides line up with TRBD2. The CDR3 has 18 amino acids. After removal of 4 bases from V and 3 bases from J, the junction contained 8 bases not matched to a gene. Germline V gene lookup returns CDR1 KGHDR and CDR2 SFDVKD. The CDR3 nucleotides are TGTGCCACCAGTGACCCGCCGGGACTAGCGGGAGCAACAGATACGCAGTATTTT. Its translation is CATSDPPGLAGATDTQYF.

V gene TRBV6-5 combines with J gene TRBJ1-3, with D possibly TRBD1 on 6 matching bases. V lost 6 bases to trimming and J lost 1 base, with 13 bases between them. CDR3 length: 15 amino acids. CDR1 and CDR2 (germline): MNHEY, SVGAGI. The CDR3 DNA follows: TGTGCCAGCAGGGACAGTCCTAGGTCTGGAAACACCATATATTTT. It encodes CASRDSPRSGNTIYF.

This clone has a single count. This chain joins TRBV11-3 and TRBJ2-1, with a possible D match to TRBD2 (5 bases). Trimming left V 6 bases short and J 0 bases short, with 15 bases between. From germline, CDR1 is SGHNT and CDR2 YENEEA. The CDR3 has 16 residues. CDR3 bases: TGTGCCAGCAGACCCCTCAGTGGGAGCTCCTACAATGAGCAGTTCTTC. Encoded protein: CASRPLSGSSYNEQFF. Drawing the rest from reference TRBV11-3 and TRBJ2-1, the complete variable domain is EAGVVQSPRYKIIEKKQPVAFWCNPISGHNTLYWYLQNLGQGPELLIRYENEEAVDDSQLPKDRFSAERLKGVDSTLKIQPAELGDSAVYLCASRPLSGSSYNEQFFGPGTRLTVL.

V gene TRBV7-9 combines with J gene TRBJ1-1; maybe TRBD1 (5 bases). The CDR3 is made up of 13 amino acids. CDR1 SEHNR and CDR2 FQNEAQ come from the germline V gene (reference sequence). V was pared by 5 bases and J by 6 bases, with 13 bases between. The CDR3 reads CASSPPGSPEAFF. For the CDR3, the DNA is TGTGCCAGCAGCCCCCCAGGGTCCCCTGAAGCTTTCTTT.

The CDR3 bases are TGTGCCAGCAGCTGGGGACTAGCGGGGGTGAACACCGGGGAGCTGTTTTTT. The encoded protein is CASSWGLAGVNTGELFF. The chain recombines TRBV7-2 with TRBJ2-2; 14 bases agree with TRBD2. The germline V gene has CDR1 SGHTA and CDR2 FQGNSA. Trimming removed 4 bases from V and 1 base from J; junction bases left unmatched: 2. CDR3 size: 17 residues.

The chain couples TRBV5-1 to TRBJ2-1, with 7 bases fitting TRBD2. Trimming removed 0 bases from V and 2 bases from J; junction bases left unmatched: 8. The germline V gene encodes CDR1 SGHRS and CDR2 YFSETQ. The CDR3 runs to 17 residues. CDR3 sequence: CASSLAPGGGPYNEQFF. CDR3 coding DNA: TGCGCCAGCAGCTTGGCCCCGGGGGGAGGCCCCTACAATGAGCAGTTCTTC.

The J gene is TRBJ2-4, the V gene TRBV11-3; TRBD1 matches 7 bases. The V segment lost 1 base and the J segment 8 bases; nucleotides outside the gene matches: 8. Germline V gene lookup returns CDR1 SGHNT and CDR2 YENEEA. The CDR3 contains 15 residues. In nucleotides, the CDR3 is TGTGCCAGCAGCTTAGGAAAGACAGGGACGGACATTCAGTACTTC. As protein: CASSLGKTGTDIQYF.

The V gene is TRBV7-8, the J gene TRBJ1-2; 9 nucleotides agree with TRBD1. CDR1 SGHVS and CDR2 FQNEAQ come from the germline V gene. The V gene end was trimmed by 6 bases and the J gene end by 5 bases; junction bases not matched to a gene: 10. This CDR3 contains 15 residues. CDR3 in amino acids: CASRRAGTGFYGYTF. Written as DNA, the CDR3 is TGTGCCAGCAGACGAGCCGGGACAGGGTTTTATGGCTACACCTTC.

V and J are TRBV3-1 (or the pseudogene TRBV3-2) and TRBJ2-1; TRBD2 matches 8 bases. The V gene's germline CDR1 is LGHDT and CDR2 YNNKEL (reference sequence). Trimming cost V 2 bases and J 8 bases; bases outside gene matches: 8. The CDR3 runs 15 residues. The CDR3 nucleotides read TGTGCCAGCAGCCAACTTCGACTAGCGAGCCATGAGCAGTTCTTC. The encoded protein is CASSQLRLASHEQFF.

V and J are TRBV24-1 and TRBJ1-1; D ambiguous. The V and J ends lost 2 bases and 1 base respectively, with 10 bases between them. The CDR3 runs to 15 residues. Per germline, CDR1 KGHDR and CDR2 SFDVKD. Here the CDR3 DNA reads TGTGCCACCAGTGATTCTTCGCGGCCGAACACTGAAGCTTTCTTT. Amino acid sequence: CATSDSSRPNTEAFF.

This clone showed up just a few times. The rearrangement links TRBV15 to TRBJ1-2; TRBD1 matches 7 bases. Germline lookup yields CDR1 LNHNV and CDR2 YYDKDF (reference sequence). V was clipped by 5 bases and J by 5 bases; unmatched bases: 11. The CDR3 is made up of 15 amino acids. For the CDR3, the DNA is TGTGCCACCAGCGGCCGACAGGGCCCGCTGTATGGCTACACCTTC. Translation: CATSGRQGPLYGYTF.